The 11 T cell receptor beta chains below come from one sample, sequenced in a study of OX40 agonist ivuxolimab in advanced cancers. Produced via immunoSEQ multiplex PCR; TCRdb's table is partial and in-frame only. The profile shows 130,000 or so clones, about 93% of them singletons. The starting material was CD4+ or CD8+ T cells sorted from blood, obtained in a trial of the OX40 agonist ivuxolimab. The receptors derive from an adult with an advanced solid tumor such as melanoma, head and neck, liver or kidney cancer.

J is TRBJ1-2 and V is TRBV5-4, with TRBD1 matching over 9 bases. The V gene's germline CDR1 is SGHNT and CDR2 YYREEE (reference sequence). V shed 2 bases, J shed 14 bases, and the junction held 7 bases outside the gene matches. CDR3 size: 12 residues. In DNA form, the CDR3 reads TGTGCCAGCAGCTTAGATACAGGGGGCGTTACCTTC. Its translation: CASSLDTGGVTF.

The chain uses TRBV29-1 and TRBJ2-4, with D hard to call. The CDR3 spans 14 residues. V shed 4 bases and J shed 0 bases, with 10 bases lying between them. The germline gives CDR1 SQVTM, CDR2 ANQGSEA. The CDR3 is CSVAKTLAKNIQYF. CDR3 coding DNA: TGCAGCGTTGCTAAGACTCTAGCCAAAAACATTCAGTACTTC.

The chain combines TRBV29-1 with TRBJ1-4; D is uncertain. The CDR3 covers 11 residues. V dropped 6 bases and J dropped 3 bases, with 5 bases sitting between them. In germline, CDR1 is SQVTM, CDR2 ANQGSEA. The CDR3 here is CSVHSNEKLFF. In nucleotides, the CDR3 is TGCAGCGTGCATTCTAATGAAAAACTGTTTTTT.

The rearrangement links TRBV27 to TRBJ1-5, with D tentatively TRBD1 (6 bases). CDR3 length equals 16 residues. Germline CDR1 reads MNHEY; CDR2 reads SMNVEV (reference sequence). Trimming took off 2 bases at V and 7 bases at J, with 18 bases between the two ends. The CDR3: CASSLSAGGAMQPQHF. The CDR3 DNA reads as TGTGCCAGCAGTTTAAGCGCCGGGGGCGCGATGCAGCCCCAGCATTTT.

The V call is TRBV11-3, the J call TRBJ2-1; D might be TRBD1 or TRBD2, each matching 6 bases. The CDR3 extends over 17 amino acids. Trimming took off 1 base at V and 0 bases at J, with 13 bases between the two ends. From germline, CDR1 is SGHNT and CDR2 YENEEA. The chain's CDR3 is CASSLGSGANSYNEQFF. The CDR3 DNA is TGTGCCAGCAGCTTAGGGTCGGGGGCAAACTCCTACAATGAGCAGTTCTTC.

CDR3 nucleotides: TGTGCCAGTACCCGACAGGGGGTAAACTATGGCTACACCTTC. Residues: CASTRQGVNYGYTF. The chain combines TRBV19 with TRBJ1-2; 9 bases agree with TRBD1. This CDR3 has 14 amino acids. Germline-derived CDR1 and CDR2 are LNHDA and SQIVND (reference sequence). V dropped 7 bases and J dropped 2; count of bases not matched to a gene: 5. Together with reference TRBV19 and TRBJ1-2, the CDR3 gives the full variable domain: DGGITQSPKYLFRKEGQNVTLSCEQNLNHDAMYWYRQDPGQGLRLIYYSQIVNDFQKGDIAEGYSVSREKKESFPLTVTSAQKNPTAFYLCASTRQGVNYGYTFGSGTRLTVV.

The chain employs TRBV14 and TRBJ2-1, with 12 positions matching TRBD2. From germline, CDR1 is SGHDN and CDR2 FVKESK. The CDR3 contains 16 residues. Unmatched junction bases numbered 4, after V lost 3 bases and J lost 4 bases. The CDR3 protein is CASSHLTSGSYNEQFF. The CDR3, as DNA: TGTGCCAGCAGCCATTTGACTAGCGGGAGTTACAATGAGCAGTTCTTC.

The gene calls are TRBV4-1 and TRBJ2-1, with a possible D match to TRBD1 (6 bases). V gave up 0 bases and J gave up 7 bases, with 13 bases separating them. There are 15 residues in the CDR3. The V gene's germline CDR1 is MGHRA and CDR2 YSYEKL. The CDR3 nucleotides are TGCGCCAGCAGCCAAGATTTTACAGGGCAGAATGAGCAGTTCTTC. Residues: CASSQDFTGQNEQFF.

The chain joins TRBV7-9 to TRBJ2-3; 11 bases are shared with TRBD2. Trimming took 4 bases from V and 0 from J; bases not matched to a gene: 6. This CDR3 spans 17 amino acids. Germline CDR1 is SEHNR and CDR2 is FQNEAQ (reference sequence). The CDR3 protein is CASSSSSGGSSTDTQYF. The CDR3 DNA reads TGTGCCAGCAGCTCCTCTAGCGGGGGGTCTAGCACAGATACGCAGTATTTT.

The V call is TRBV5-1, the J call TRBJ2-5; D gene unclear. V gave up 1 base and J gave up 0 bases, with 1 base separating them. CDR3 size: 12 residues. Per the germline V gene, CDR1 is SGHRS and CDR2 is YFSETQ. In DNA, the CDR3 is TGCGCCAGCAGCTTGTACCAAGAGACCCAGTACTTC. Protein product: CASSLYQETQYF.

This CDR3 is CASSPATISYNEQFF. The CDR3 coding sequence is TGTGCCAGCAGCCCCGCGACTATTTCCTACAATGAGCAGTTCTTC. V is TRBV28 and J is TRBJ2-1, with TRBD2 as a possible D gene (5 bases). The CDR3 contains 15 residues. V lost 6 bases to trimming and J lost 1 base, with 13 bases between them. The germline CDR1 and CDR2 sequences are MDHEN and SYDVKM.